This T cell receptor beta chain derives from a study of persistence of HIV-infected CD4 T cells (dated by TCRdb to the early 2020s). For the study in its entirety: The median time the participants had spent on suppressive ART was approximately eight years. Peripheral blood samples of up to roughly 180 mL were taken at multiple time points, with the exception of two participants who underwent leukapheresis at a single time point. Anti-CD3/anti-CD28 stimulation activated a higher proportion of cells, with a lower memory fraction, than antigen stimulation. CMV- and HIV-1 Gag-responding CD4+ T cells were isolated from ART-treated individuals so that antigen-driven clonal expansion of HIV-1-infected cells could be examined. TCRbeta sequencing assessed the clonality of all cells in each sorted population, while proviral sequencing assessed the clonality of infected cells. In the cross-participant TCR cluster analysis, 8 participants were included for CMV and 6 or 7 participants were included for Gag.

Points on this clone: Its antigen has not been determined. No much larger clone is present one base from it, and per-base qualities are unavailable.

What the work shows at the level of the full study, not this receptor alone: Antigen-responding cells were enriched for expanded CDR3beta sequences that were degenerate, which suggests that CD4+ responses to CMV and Gag underwent convergent selection. Within the same sorted populations, TCR oligoclonality correlated with proviral oligoclonality. Bulk TCR analyses could not be limited to the rare CMV-responding cells that actually contained HIV-1 proviruses. Only a small number of individuals took part in the study, and only a limited range of antigens was tested. Significantly lower TCRbeta richness was observed in CMV- and Gag-responding cells than in anti-CD3/anti-CD28-responding cells, and higher oligoclonality was observed in CMV-responding cells than in CD3/CD28-stimulated and Gag-responding cells.

The immunoSEQ hsTCRB assay version 4, run in survey mode, was used to sequence TCRbeta repertoires from genomic DNA. For TCRbeta sequencing, genomic DNA was diluted to 9.5 to 10 ng/uL, with up to about 1 ug used per sample. From the authors' description of their analysis: ImmunoSeq Analyzer 3.0 was used for analysis of TCRbeta data, and diversity was computed on productive nucleotide rearrangements. Lower-bound TCR diversity was estimated with the improved Chao index, and clonality with the Gini coefficient using the Immunarch R package. Nucleotide rearrangements that differed but encoded the same CDR3beta amino acid sequence were counted as separate clonotypes. TCRbeta sequences significantly enriched in antigen-responding cells relative to anti-CD3/anti-CD28-activated cells were identified by differential abundance analysis. GLIPH2 clustered TCRs by predicted peptide-MHC specificity, both within individual participants and across merged participant data sets. Imported from immuneACCESS, the table was reduced by TCRdb to in-frame sequences with V and J called. These copies leave out some clones; in studies compared against another copy, an unresolved V gene accounts for under half, and the cause of the remainder is not known. The DNA was the basis for D and trimming; V, J and clone size are from that table. The sample table shows fewer than 45,000 clones, and roughly nine tenths are seen once. Of the sample, over 0.45% falls within the top ten clones.

The CDR3 contains 13 residues, cysteine and phenylalanine counted. Here the CDR3 DNA is all that survives: 39 bases in frame from base 1. Sequences WSHSY (CDR1) and SAAADI (CDR2) are obtained from the germline V gene. V is shortened by 5 bases, J by 5 bases, and the region joining them spans 10 bases. Explained via the paper, the treatment or condition label denotes: suppressive antiretroviral therapy. As a nonspecific positive control representing the CD4+ T cell repertoire, cells were stimulated with anti-CD3/anti-CD28 magnetic beads. Responding CD4+ T cells were sorted on the basis of upregulation of both CD40 ligand and CD69. Participants were HIV-1-infected adults who started suppressive ART during chronic infection. For at least 4 years, participants had undetectable plasma HIV-1 RNA, below 50 copies/mL. To be included, a participant needed positive CMV serology and a CD4+ T cell count above 400 cells/uL. Before stimulation, PBMCs were isolated using density centrifugation and then depleted of CD8+ T cells. For 18 hours, the CD8-depleted PBMCs were stimulated with anti-CD28/CD49d costimulation, a CD40-blocking antibody, and enfuvirtide to prevent new infections. Sorting was done on either a Beckman Coulter MoFlo Legacy or an XDP sorter, and propidium iodide was used to exclude dead cells. For samples with more than one million cells, genomic DNA was extracted with the QIAamp DNA Mini Kit, and for all other samples the Quick-DNA Microprep Kit was used.

In this chain, TRBV10-2 is recombined with TRBJ1-5; the D segment cannot be called with confidence. Sequenced material: CD4+ T cells sorted from PBMCs after 18-hour stimulation, taken from a patient who received antiretroviral therapy. The cell subset or site label corresponds to: CD40L+CD69+ CD4 T cells responding to anti-CD3/anti-CD28 beads, representing the overall repertoire. The receptor was derived from an adult woman with HIV who was CMV-seropositive. The nucleotide sequence is given as TGCGCCAGCAGTCGAATATTCGATCAGCCCCAGCATTTT. It translates to CASSRIFDQPQHF.